The next 20 T cell receptor beta chains were all read from a single sample in a study of blood T cell repertoires in COVID-19. TCRdb's table, derived via immunoSEQ multiplex PCR, lists solely in-frame clones and lacks some. The sample has 150,000 to 200,000 clones, about 84% seen once. Sequencing input: peripheral blood. The receptors were sampled from a woman in her 30s with acute or convalescent COVID-19.

The V call is TRBV9, the J call TRBJ2-3, with 9 nucleotides matching TRBD2. The germline V gene encodes CDR1 SGDLS and CDR2 YYNGEE. Unmatched junction bases numbered 9, after V lost 0 bases and J lost 1 base. There are 18 residues in the CDR3. The CDR3 protein is CASSVGRRGGYRTDTQYF. CDR3 bases: TGTGCCAGCAGCGTAGGAAGGCGGGGGGGTTATCGCACAGATACGCAGTATTTT.

The chain has TRBV9 and TRBJ2-7; D possibly corresponds to TRBD1 (6 bases). V dropped 6 bases and J dropped 4 bases, with 14 bases sitting between them. The CDR3 length is 13 residues. Germline V gene lookup returns CDR1 SGDLS and CDR2 YYNGEE. DNA for the CDR3: TGTGCCAGCAACCCACAGGGCTCTTACGAGCAGTACTTC. This codes for CASNPQGSYEQYF. The variable domain in full, completed from reference TRBV9 and TRBJ2-7, reads DSGVTQTPKHLITATGQRVTLRCSPRSGDLSVYWYQQSLDQGLQFLIQYYNGEERAKGNILERFSAQQFPDLHSELNLSSLELGDSALYFCASNPQGSYEQYFGPGTRLTVT.

The chain recombines TRBV6-2 or TRBV6-3 with TRBJ2-3; perhaps TRBD2 as D (6 bases). The germline V and J ends were trimmed by 4 bases and 4 bases, with 15 bases remaining between them. The CDR3 spans 15 residues. From germline, CDR1 is MNHEY and CDR2 SVGEGT. CDR3 bases: TGTGCCAGCAGTTTAGGCGGGACGGGTTCAGATACGCAGTATTTT. Protein sequence: CASSLGGTGSDTQYF.

V and J are TRBV5-1 and TRBJ1-1; 8 bases fit TRBD1. The length of the CDR3 is 15 residues. Germline loops: CDR1 SGHRS, CDR2 YFSETQ. The ends lost 1 base at V and 7 bases at J; junction bases unmatched: 9. DNA for the CDR3: TGCGCCAGCAGCTTGAGAGGACAGGGCTCAGGTGAAGCTTTCTTT. Amino acids: CASSLRGQGSGEAFF. The complete variable domain, with remaining parts taken from reference TRBV5-1 and TRBJ1-1, reads KAGVTQTPRYLIKTRGQQVTLSCSPISGHRSVSWYQQTPGQGLQFLFEYFSETQRNKGNFPGRFSGRQFSNSRSEMNVSTLELGDSALYLCASSLRGQGSGEAFFGQGTRLTVV.

The chain links TRBV10-3 to TRBJ1-5; 7 nucleotides agree with TRBD1. Trimming cost V 7 bases and J 4 bases; bases outside gene matches: 13. Germline loops: CDR1 ENHRY, CDR2 SYGVKD. CDR3 length: 16 residues. In nucleotides, the CDR3 is TGTGCCATCAAGGGGGCAGGGGATGATAGAAATCAGCCCCAGCATTTT. Amino acids: CAIKGAGDDRNQPQHF.

The V call is TRBV27, the J call TRBJ2-4; TRBD2 aligns across 9 bases. The germline gives CDR1 MNHEY, CDR2 SMNVEV (reference sequence). V was clipped by 2 bases and J by 8 bases; unmatched bases: 7. The CDR3 sequence is 15 residues long. Here the CDR3 reads CASSLTAGGPHIQYF. The CDR3 nucleotides are TGTGCCAGCAGTTTAACGGCGGGAGGGCCCCACATTCAGTACTTC.

The J gene is TRBJ1-2, the V gene TRBV30; no firm D call. The CDR3 consists of 15 residues. Germline assignment: CDR1 GTSNPN and CDR2 SVGIG (reference sequence). V was shortened by 4 bases and J by 4 bases, with 19 bases between the two germline ends. CDR3 nucleotide sequence: TGTGCCTGGACCGGTATGCGGGGTTTAGCCTATGGCTACACCTTC. Translated: CAWTGMRGLAYGYTF. The variable domain in full, completed from reference TRBV30 and TRBJ1-2, reads SQTIHQWPATLVQPVGSPLSLECTVEGTSNPNLYWYRQAAGRGLQLLFYSVGIGQISSEVPQNLSASRPQDRQFILSSKKLLLSDSGFYLCAWTGMRGLAYGYTFGSGTRLTVV.

Written as DNA, the CDR3 is TGTGCCAGCTCACCCCCAAGCGGGCCAAACAATGAGCAGTTCTTC. It is translated as CASSPPSGPNNEQFF. The rearrangement links TRBV18 to TRBJ2-1, with D possibly matching TRBD2 (6 bases). The CDR3 length is 15 residues. Germline CDR1 KGHSH, CDR2 LQKENI. The V end was cut by 3 bases, the J end by 5 bases, with 14 bases between.

V and J are TRBV24-1 and TRBJ2-5; unclear D gene. This CDR3 contains 15 residues. Per the germline V gene, CDR1 is KGHDR and CDR2 is SFDVKD. V shed 1 base and J shed 3 bases, with 11 bases lying between them. The CDR3 protein is CATSDFGQAKETQYF. In nucleotides, the CDR3 is TGTGCCACCAGTGATTTTGGCCAGGCTAAAGAGACCCAGTACTTC.

The rearrangement uses TRBV9 and TRBJ1-5; TRBD1 might be the D (6 bases). There are 15 residues in the CDR3. V lost 4 bases and J lost 3, with 14 bases in between. Germline lookup yields CDR1 SGDLS and CDR2 YYNGEE. The CDR3 DNA reads TGTGCCAGCAGCCCCGACGGACAGATCAATCAGCCCCAGCATTTT. Its translation is CASSPDGQINQPQHF.

This clone was recorded a few times. This chain joins TRBV19 and TRBJ1-5, with a weak D call TRBD1 (5 bases). V lost 4 bases and J 2 bases, leaving 9 bases between the germline ends. Germline V gives CDR1 LNHDA, CDR2 SQIVND (reference sequence). The CDR3 length is 14 residues. The CDR3 DNA reads TGTGCCAGTAGTACCCAGGGTGGCAATCAGCCCCAGCATTTT. It is translated as CASSTQGGNQPQHF. The full variable domain, completed using reference TRBV19 and TRBJ1-5, is DGGITQSPKYLFRKEGQNVTLSCEQNLNHDAMYWYRQDPGQGLRLIYYSQIVNDFQKGDIAEGYSVSREKKESFPLTVTSAQKNPTAFYLCASSTQGGNQPQHFGDGTRLSIL.

This chain uses TRBV9 with TRBJ1-3, with a tentative D call TRBD1 (6 bases). Trimming removed 3 bases at V and 3 bases at J, with 16 bases between. The CDR3 has 16 residues. CDR1 SGDLS and CDR2 YYNGEE come from the germline V gene. CDR3 nucleotides: TGTGCCAGCAGCGAGGCCACAGGGATGGGTGGAAACACCATATATTTT. Translated, it gives CASSEATGMGGNTIYF.

This clone was seen only a few times. V is TRBV5-1 and J is TRBJ1-4; D not resolved. Trimming left V 0 bases short and J 4 bases short, with 7 bases between. Germline V gene sequence: CDR1 SGHRS, CDR2 YFSETQ. The CDR3 runs to 14 residues. This CDR3 reads CASSLGRLNEKLFF. As DNA, the CDR3 is TGCGCCAGCAGCTTGGGCAGACTTAATGAAAAACTGTTTTTT.

This chain joins TRBV18 and TRBJ2-7; D gene uncertain. Germline V lookup: CDR1 KGHSH, CDR2 LQKENI. V lost 2 bases to trimming and J lost 9 bases, with 8 bases between them. The CDR3 has 11 amino acids. CDR3 coding DNA: TGTGCCAGCTCACCAGATACGAGGCAGTACTTC. This encodes CASSPDTRQYF.

The rearrangement joins TRBV28 to TRBJ2-1; tentative D call: TRBD2 (6 bases). The V gene's germline CDR1 is MDHEN and CDR2 SYDVKM. V lost 3 bases to trimming and J lost 7 bases, with 19 bases between them. The CDR3 is made up of 16 amino acids. CDR3 in amino acids: CASSFVLSGGGNEQFF. As DNA, the CDR3 is TGTGCCAGCAGTTTCGTACTTTCCGGGGGAGGTAATGAGCAGTTCTTC.

V and J are TRBV28 and TRBJ2-5; possible D gene TRBD2, 7 bases. Germline lookup yields CDR1 MDHEN and CDR2 SYDVKM. Between the trimmed V and J ends, which lost 4 bases and 4 bases, there was a span of 16 bases. This CDR3 contains 15 residues. In nucleotides, the CDR3 is TGTGCCAGCAGTTCTGTGTATAGGGGGGGAGAGACCCAGTACTTC. Residues: CASSSVYRGGETQYF.

The gene calls are TRBV12-3 or TRBV12-4 and TRBJ1-1; D gene ambiguous. Trimming shortened V by 6 bases and J by 1 base, and 9 bases separated the two germline ends. The CDR3 contains 13 residues. The CDR3 loop is CASRGGPNTEAFF. As DNA, the CDR3 is TGTGCCAGCAGGGGAGGGCCGAACACTGAAGCTTTCTTT.

CDR3 DNA: TGCAGCGTTGAAGGGGAGCAGGGGTACACCTTC. Its protein product is CSVEGEQGYTF. V is TRBV29-1 and J is TRBJ1-2; perhaps TRBD1 as D (6 bases). The CDR3 has 11 residues. The ends were cut back, 1 base at V and 11 bases at J, with 11 bases in the middle. The germline gives CDR1 SQVTM, CDR2 ANQGSEA.

V usage is TRBV4-3 and J usage is TRBJ1-6; 9 bases map to TRBD1. The CDR3 is 15 residues long. Trimming at V came to 3 bases and at J to 9 bases, leaving 6 bases not matched to a gene. Germline V gives CDR1 LGHNA, CDR2 YSLEER. The CDR3 DNA reads as TGCGCCAGCAGCCAGACAAGACAGGGGGGTTCACCCCTCCACTTT. Translation: CASSQTRQGGSPLHF.

This chain links TRBV6-4 with TRBJ1-2; tentatively, D is TRBD1 (6 bases). V lost 3 bases, J lost 8 bases, and 13 bases lay in between. The CDR3 totals 13 residues. Germline CDR1 reads MRHNA; CDR2 reads SNTAGT. The CDR3 DNA is TGTGCCAGCAGTGAAGGGGGGGCAGGGGGCTACACCTTC. Translation: CASSEGGAGGYTF.